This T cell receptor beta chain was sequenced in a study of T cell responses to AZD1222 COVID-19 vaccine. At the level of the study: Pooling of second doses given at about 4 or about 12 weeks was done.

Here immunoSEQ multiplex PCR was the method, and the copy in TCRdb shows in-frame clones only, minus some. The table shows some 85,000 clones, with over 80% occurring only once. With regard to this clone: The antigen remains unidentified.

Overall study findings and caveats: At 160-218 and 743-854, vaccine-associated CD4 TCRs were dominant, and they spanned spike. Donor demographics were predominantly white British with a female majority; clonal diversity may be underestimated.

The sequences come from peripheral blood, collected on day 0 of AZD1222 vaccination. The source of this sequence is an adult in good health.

DNA for the CDR3: TGTGCCAGCTCACCTCCGGGACTAGGTAACACCATATATTTT. Protein: CASSPPGLGNTIYF. This sequence joins TRBV18 and TRBJ1-3; possibly TRBD1 for D (5 bases). The V gene's germline CDR1 is KGHSH and CDR2 LQKENI. V dropped 3 bases and J dropped 7 bases, with 13 bases sitting between them. CDR3 length: 14 residues.